This T cell receptor beta chain comes out of a study of Ad26.COV2.S vaccination and SARS-CoV-2 variants. On the study more broadly: Vaccine-arm donor from the placebo-controlled COV1001 Ad26.COV2.S trial. Study-level findings and limits: Whether participants received vaccine or placebo, their non-spike TCR breadth was similar. Ad26.COV2.S recipients had broader spike-specific TCRs (P = 0.0014). Post-vaccination breadth of spike-specific CD8+ and CD4+ T cell responses was reportedly substantial.

Profiling relied on immunoSEQ multiplex PCR, and the TCRdb table lists in-frame clones only, not all of them. The sample yields 400,000 to 450,000 clones, approximately 92% seen once. The treatment: some 20 received Ad26.COV2.S at low or high dose, single or two shots; 5 received placebo; per-sample allocation not given. After the first vaccine or placebo injection, samples were drawn on day 63. The CDR3 consists of 12 residues. The V gene's germline CDR1 is SEHNR and CDR2 FQNEAQ (reference sequence). V was clipped by 1 base and J by 6 bases, with 7 bases between them. Worth noting for this clone: The antigen remains undetermined.

This chain links TRBV7-9 with TRBJ2-7; possibly TRBD2 for D (5 bases). The sequence was collected from a person aged 18-60 years who received the Ad26.COV2.S COVID-19 vaccine or a placebo. Sequencing used peripheral blood, obtained in a trial of Ad26.COV2.S vaccine versus placebo. CDR3 protein: CASSLGGLEQYF. The DNA of the CDR3 is TGTGCCAGCAGCTTAGGAGGGCTCGAGCAGTACTTC. Drawing the rest from reference TRBV7-9 and TRBJ2-7, the complete variable domain is DTGVSQNPRHKITKRGQNVTFRCDPISEHNRLYWYRQTLGQGPEFLTYFQNEAQLEKSRLLSDRFSAERPKGSFSTLEIQRTEQGDSAMYLCASSLGGLEQYFGPGTRLTVT.